These 13 T cell receptor beta chains originate from one sample sequenced in a study of blood T cells in healthy people across ages. With a J-beta primer mix and a sample-barcoded 5' primer, a second PCR ran about 7 to 12 cycles. TCRdb independently ran MiXCR on the 5' RACE reads; one entry per CDR3 protein. The table has 850,000 to 1,000,000 distinct CDR3 sequences, about 48% seen once; the top ten hold roughly 13%. The sample comprised blood. These receptors came from a man between 25 and 39 years old in good health.

This clonotype occurred once. It may be a read error: a sequence one base away is much more abundant. The CDR3 region is CSVEDGGTGTEAFF. The CDR3 DNA is TGCAGCGTTGAAGACGGGGGGACAGGGACTGAAGCTTTCTTT. This sequence joins TRBV29-1 and TRBJ1-1; 9 nucleotides match TRBD1. V lost 0 bases, J lost 5 bases, and 4 bases stayed unmatched. This CDR3 contains 14 residues. In germline, CDR1 is SQVTM, CDR2 ANQGSEA.

This chain joins TRBV20-1 and TRBJ1-4, with D unclear. The CDR3 extends over 12 amino acids. The germline V gene has CDR1 DFQATT and CDR2 SNEGSKA (reference sequence). The germline V and J ends were trimmed by 5 bases and 7 bases, with 11 bases remaining between them. CDR3 nucleotides: TGCAGTGCTTCTCATTCGGGTGAAAAACTGTTTTTT. It yields the protein CSASHSGEKLFF.

This clonotype was counted only a few times. This chain links TRBV14 with TRBJ1-2, with a possible D match to TRBD1 (5 bases). Germline assignment: CDR1 SGHDN and CDR2 FVKESK. The CDR3 runs 17 residues. Trimming removed 1 base from V and 0 bases from J, with 15 bases in between. Here the CDR3 DNA reads TGTGCCAGCAGCCAAGGCCCCGGACACCTAGCTAACTATGGCTACACCTTC. Protein: CASSQGPGHLANYGYTF.

The J gene is TRBJ2-7, the V gene TRBV6-1; maybe TRBD1 (6 bases). This CDR3 spans 14 amino acids. Germline-derived CDR1 and CDR2 are MNHNS and SASEGT. V was clipped by 1 base and J by 6 bases, with 13 bases between them. The CDR3 DNA reads TGTGCCAGCAGTGAAGGTTGGGGGCAAGGCGAGCAGTACTTC. Protein product: CASSEGWGQGEQYF.

The chain joins TRBV6-6 to TRBJ2-4, with D maybe TRBD1 (6 bases). The CDR3 sequence is 15 residues long. CDR1 is MNHNY, CDR2 SVGAGI, per germline (reference sequence). V was trimmed by 6 bases and J by 8 bases, leaving 20 bases between them. The CDR3: CASRPTTQGGDIQYF. CDR3 nucleotide sequence: TGTGCCAGCAGACCCACCACACAGGGCGGTGACATTCAGTACTTC.

The DNA of the CDR3 is TGTGCCAGCAGCCCGAGACAGGGCCCCAATGAGCAGTTCTTC. Protein: CASSPRQGPNEQFF. J is TRBJ2-1 and V is TRBV3-1; TRBD1 matches 7 bases. The CDR3 is 14 amino acids. Germline trimming cut 4 bases from V and 6 bases from J; bases unmatched to any gene: 6. The germline V gene has CDR1 LGHDT and CDR2 YNNKEL (reference sequence).

This clonotype was seen only a few times. CDR3 nucleotides: TGTGCCAGCAGTGACGGAATTTATAGCAATCAGCCCCAGCATTTT. This sequence encodes CASSDGIYSNQPQHF. The chain couples TRBV6-5 to TRBJ1-5; D remains unclear. The CDR3 sequence is 15 residues long. V gave up 5 bases and J gave up 0 bases, with 11 bases separating them. Germline V gene data show CDR1 as MNHEY and CDR2 as SVGAGI.

The chain uses TRBV29-1 and TRBJ2-5, with TRBD1 as a possible D gene (6 bases). This CDR3 comprises 14 residues. Germline assignment: CDR1 SQVTM and CDR2 ANQGSEA. The V end was cut by 4 bases, the J end by 1 base, with 13 bases between. This chain's CDR3 is CSVVPTGRQETQYF. The CDR3 nucleotides read TGCAGCGTTGTACCGACAGGCCGCCAAGAGACCCAGTACTTC.

J is TRBJ1-3 and V is TRBV7-9, with D hard to call. Trimming left V 8 bases short and J 2 bases short, with 16 bases between. Germline CDR1 reads SEHNR; CDR2 reads FQNEAQ (reference sequence). The CDR3 extends over 15 amino acids. CDR3 coding DNA: TGTGCCAGCTCCGCCCTCGGGGTACCTGGAAACACCATATATTTT. It is translated as CASSALGVPGNTIYF.

The chain carries TRBV5-1 and TRBJ2-1; 10 bases map to TRBD2. Germline CDR1 is SGHRS and CDR2 is YFSETQ. Germline trimming cut 0 bases from V and 7 bases from J; bases unmatched to any gene: 4. CDR3 length equals 15 residues. The CDR3 here is CASSLVGLAINEQFF. The CDR3 DNA reads TGCGCCAGCAGCTTGGTGGGACTAGCGATTAATGAGCAGTTCTTC.

V is TRBV6-6 and J is TRBJ2-5, with TRBD1 as a possible D gene (6 bases). The CDR3 is made up of 13 amino acids. The V end was cut by 7 bases, the J end by 0 bases, with 9 bases between. In germline, CDR1 is MNHNY, CDR2 SVGAGI (reference sequence). The CDR3 DNA sequence: TGTGCCAGCACTTGGACAGACCAAGAGACCCAGTACTTC. This translates into CASTWTDQETQYF.

In its sample, this clonotype was seen a few times. V usage is TRBV6-4 and J usage is TRBJ1-2; TRBD1 might be the D (5 bases). This CDR3 comprises 16 residues. Trimming removed 3 bases at V and 8 bases at J, with 22 bases between. Germline-derived CDR1 and CDR2 are MRHNA and SNTAGT. The CDR3 spells CASSEMGGVAPTGYTF. DNA for the CDR3: TGTGCCAGCAGTGAGATGGGGGGAGTCGCCCCTACGGGCTACACCTTC.

This clonotype was counted only a few times. The rearrangement joins TRBV2 to TRBJ1-2; a possible D gene is TRBD1 (5 bases). CDR1 SNHLY and CDR2 FYNNEI come from the germline V gene. This CDR3 is built from 16 residues. Trimming removed 6 bases from V and 0 bases from J, with 17 bases in between. This chain's CDR3 is CASSLSRDDANYGYTF. The CDR3 coding sequence is TGTGCCAGCAGCTTATCCCGGGACGACGCTAACTATGGCTACACCTTC.